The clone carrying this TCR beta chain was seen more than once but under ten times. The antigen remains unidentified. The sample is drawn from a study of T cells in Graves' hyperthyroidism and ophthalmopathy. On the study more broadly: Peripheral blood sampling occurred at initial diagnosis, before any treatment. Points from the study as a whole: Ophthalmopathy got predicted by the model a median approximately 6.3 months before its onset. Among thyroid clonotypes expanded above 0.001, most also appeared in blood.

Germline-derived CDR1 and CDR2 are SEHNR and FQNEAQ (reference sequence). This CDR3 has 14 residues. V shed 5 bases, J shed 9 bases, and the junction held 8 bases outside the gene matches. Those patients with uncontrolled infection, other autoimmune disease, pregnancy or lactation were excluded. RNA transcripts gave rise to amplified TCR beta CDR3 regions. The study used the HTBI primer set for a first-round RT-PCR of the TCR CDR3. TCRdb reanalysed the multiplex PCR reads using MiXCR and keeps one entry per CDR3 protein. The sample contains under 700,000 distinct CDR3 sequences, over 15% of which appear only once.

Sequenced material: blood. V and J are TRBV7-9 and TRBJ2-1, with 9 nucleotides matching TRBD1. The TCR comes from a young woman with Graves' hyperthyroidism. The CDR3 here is CASSPRGTGFEQFF. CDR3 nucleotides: TGTGCCAGCAGCCCCCGCGGGACAGGGTTTGAGCAGTTCTTC.